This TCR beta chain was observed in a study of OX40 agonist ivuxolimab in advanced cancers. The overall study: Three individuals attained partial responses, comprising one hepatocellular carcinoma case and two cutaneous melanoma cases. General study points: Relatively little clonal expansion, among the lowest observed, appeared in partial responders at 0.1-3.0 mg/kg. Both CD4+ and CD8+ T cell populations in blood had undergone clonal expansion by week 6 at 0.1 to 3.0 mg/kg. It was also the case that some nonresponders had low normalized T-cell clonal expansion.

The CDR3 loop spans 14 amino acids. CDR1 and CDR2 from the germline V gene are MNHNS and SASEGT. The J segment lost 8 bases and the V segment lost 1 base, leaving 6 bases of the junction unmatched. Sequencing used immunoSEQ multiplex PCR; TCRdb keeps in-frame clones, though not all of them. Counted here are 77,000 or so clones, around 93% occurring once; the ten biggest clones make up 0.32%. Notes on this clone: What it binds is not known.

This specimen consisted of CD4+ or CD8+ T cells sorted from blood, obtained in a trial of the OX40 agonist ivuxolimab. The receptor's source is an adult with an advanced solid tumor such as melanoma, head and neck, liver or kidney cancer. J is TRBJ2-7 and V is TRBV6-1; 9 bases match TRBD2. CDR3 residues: CASSEGPSGDKQYF. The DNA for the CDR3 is TGTGCCAGCAGTGAAGGCCCTAGCGGGGACAAGCAGTACTTC.